The T cell receptor (beta chain) under discussion was sequenced for a study of CD8+CD57+ T cells in acquired aplastic anemia (dated by TCRdb to 2017 to 2018). General notes on the study: On average, sorted CD4+ and CD8+ cells yielded around 3.5 ug of extracted DNA, with a range of roughly 0.19 to 27.4 ug.

This clonotype was seen once. No antigen is known for it. No base quality values were provided; no much bigger clone lies one nucleotide off. A lone read gives weak evidence. Trimming costs V 8 bases and J 6 bases, and their ends lie 14 bases apart. CDR1 SNHLY and CDR2 FYNNEI were looked up in the germline V gene. CDR3 length: 12 amino acids, cysteine to phenylalanine. This entry keeps only the CDR3 DNA: 36 bases, framed from base 1. Genomic DNA was used as template for profiling of TCR beta VDJ combinations and CDR3 sequences. TCR repertoire sequencing was run on an Illumina HiSeq 2000. Under the source paper's analysis protocol: TRBV/TRBJ rearrangement plots, CDR3 size and DJ length profiles, and Simpson's diversity index were used to evaluate the repertoires. The immunodominant clone was defined as the most abundant DNA sequence in deep sequencing data. CDR3 amino acid sequences were checked for sharing across subjects and were also compared against the VDJdb database and published repertoires. The raw public reads went through TCRdb reprocessing: fastp at Q25, MiXCR clone calling, in-frame beta chains kept. Duplicate CDR3 protein sequences are folded into a single record with the most common DNA and genes. These V and J calls are TCRdb output, not the study's own analysis. The sample table shows 250,000 to 300,000 distinct CDR3 sequences, and around 60% are seen once. Of the sample, less than 10% is held by the ten largest clones.

The paper's findings and limits, for the study overall: Between patients and healthy controls, no significant difference in CD8+ Simpson's diversity was found (P=0.060). Around 28 CD8+ CDR3 sequences were found to be shared between patients and controls, but these sequences appeared to be highly expressed in patients and within the immunodominant clones of the patients.

In this study, sorted CD4+ and CD8+ T cells from the blood of healthy subjects and of severe aplastic anemia patients had their TCR repertoires deep-sequenced. Ficoll-Paque density gradient centrifugation was used to isolate peripheral blood mononuclear cells. Before DNA extraction, CD4+ and CD8+ T cells were sorted with FACS or magnetic beads. The sequencing sample was made of sorted CD4+, CD8+, or CD8+CD57+ T cells (not recorded which) from PBMCs. This chain is built from TRBV2 and TRBJ2-7; the D gene is perhaps TRBD1 or TRBD2, each of them matching over 5 bases. The clonotype was recovered from a human donor with severe aplastic anemia or a healthy control (not recorded which). The nucleotide sequence is TGTGCCAGCGAGGGGCGGGTAGGCGAGCAGTACTTC. Its protein is CASEGRVGEQYF.